This is a list of T cell receptor beta chains from one sample in a study of T cells in localized non-small cell lung cancer. The data were produced by immunoSEQ multiplex PCR, yet TCRdb's version contains in-frame clones alone and is incomplete. The sample carries roughly 31,000 clones, approximately 90% recorded once. The sample in question was peripheral blood, obtained before any cancer treatment. These receptors were obtained from a woman aged 35-70 years with stage I lung adenocarcinoma. The CDR3 runs from the conserved cysteine through the conserved F or W.

TRBV7-2 CASGGPLSQETQYF
TRBV5-1 CASSFGFVEQYF
TRBV28 CATQTGYNEQFF
TRBV7-2 CASSLDGREGGYTF
TRBV5-6 CASSLVQGIYEQYF
TRBV5-1 CASSRNSGEYNSPLHF
TRBV18 CASSPGAQGNYGYTF
TRBV4-1 CASSQEEGFYQPQHF
TRBV5-1 CASSLGDRKETQYF
TRBV9 CASSAPLAGGTDTQYF